The T cell receptor beta chain described here comes from a study of T cells in Graves' hyperthyroidism and ophthalmopathy. Overall study findings and caveats: For ophthalmopathy, model prediction preceded onset by a median roughly 6.3 months.

CDR1 and CDR2 (germline): MNHNS, SASEGT. The CDR3 has 13 residues. Trimming removed 4 bases at V and 5 bases at J, with 11 bases between. Amplification of TCR beta CDR3 regions was performed using RNA transcripts as template. In the first-round RT-PCR of the TCR CDR3, the HTBI primer set was used. TCRdb processed the multiplex PCR reads anew with MiXCR; each CDR3 protein has one entry. The profile shows 200,000 to 300,000 distinct CDR3 sequences, about a sixth of them singletons. This clonotype showed up many times. As yet, its antigen is unknown. Exclusion criteria comprised uncontrolled infection, other autoimmune disease, pregnancy or lactation. PBMCs were obtained from about 9.9 ml fresh peripheral blood.

The receptor was derived from a woman between 18 and 30 years old with Graves' ophthalmopathy. The V and J genes are TRBV6-1 and TRBJ1-1; no clear D. Sequenced sample: blood. Written as DNA, the CDR3 is TGTGCCAGCAGTGCTCTCCAGAAGACTGAAGCTTTCTTT. It specifies CASSALQKTEAFF.